The 8 T cell receptor beta chains in this list originate from one sample, sequenced in a study of beta chain features in type 1 diabetes. Study-wide findings and caveats: Significant though moderate, a shortening of TCRB CDR3s appeared in all four CD4+ subsets of Type 1 diabetes patients.

Which antigens these TCRs recognize remains unknown. Every isolated RNA sample was fully reverse transcribed, so sequencing captured expressed TCRB transcripts. Profiled with immunoSEQ multiplex PCR; TCRdb holds only in-frame clones, not every one. Here the sample spans a few hundred thousand clones, approximately 10% being singletons. Material: naive CD4+ T cells from blood. All receptors come from a man aged 25 to 40 with type 1 diabetes.

This clone showed up just a few times. This chain connects TRBV11-3 to TRBJ2-2; D is unclear. V was shortened by 2 bases and J by 8 bases, with 9 bases between the two germline ends. The CDR3 has 13 residues. Germline V gene sequence: CDR1 SGHNT, CDR2 YENEEA. CDR3 loop: CASSLRSAGELFF. CDR3 DNA: TGTGCCAGCAGCTTAAGGAGTGCGGGGGAGCTGTTTTTT.

This chain's CDR3 is CASSPGLETRETQYF. CDR3 nucleotides: TGTGCCAGCTCACCGGGGCTGGAGACGCGGGAGACCCAGTACTTC. The chain links TRBV18 to TRBJ2-5, with D perhaps TRBD1 (5 bases). V lost 3 bases to trimming and J lost 5 bases, with 16 bases between them. This CDR3 has 15 amino acids. The germline V gene has CDR1 KGHSH and CDR2 LQKENI.

This chain connects TRBV28 to TRBJ2-5; no clear D. Trimming cost V 5 bases and J 7 bases, with 14 bases left between them. The CDR3 is made up of 13 amino acids. CDR1 and CDR2 (germline): MDHEN, SYDVKM. The CDR3 sequence is CASSRGLSGTQYF. The CDR3 DNA sequence: TGTGCCAGCAGTCGTGGATTATCGGGGACCCAGTACTTC. The full variable domain, its missing parts supplied by reference TRBV28 and TRBJ2-5, is DVKVTQSSRYLVKRTGEKVFLECVQDMDHENMFWYRQDPGLGLRLIYFSYDVKMKEKGDIPEGYSVSREKKERFSLILESASTNQTSMYLCASSRGLSGTQYFGPGTRLLVL.

There are a few counts of this clone. The rearrangement joins TRBV28 to TRBJ2-1; TRBD2 matches 13 bases. Germline-derived CDR1 and CDR2 are MDHEN and SYDVKM. The CDR3 has 16 residues. V trimming: 6 bases; J trimming: 8 bases; junction bases outside the gene matches: 10. CDR3 nucleotides: TGTGCCAGCAGGCCGACCGGGACTAGCGGGGCCCATGAGCAGTTCTTC. This codes for CASRPTGTSGAHEQFF.

V is TRBV2 and J is TRBJ1-5, with no clear D. Trimming left V 5 bases short and J 2 bases short, with 7 bases between. This CDR3 region has 13 residues. From germline, CDR1 is SNHLY and CDR2 FYNNEI. The CDR3 DNA follows: TGTGCCAGCAGTCCCCGGGGCAATCAGCCCCAGCATTTT. Translated, it gives CASSPRGNQPQHF.

This chain uses TRBV9 with TRBJ1-2; D not resolved. CDR1 is SGDLS and CDR2 is YYNGEE in the germline V gene. This CDR3 is built from 16 residues. The V gene lost 0 bases and the J gene lost 0 bases, with 12 bases spanning the gap. The CDR3 bases are TGTGCCAGCAGCGTAGAGCCTGACGGAGCTAACTATGGCTACACCTTC. Its protein is CASSVEPDGANYGYTF.

The V gene is TRBV2, the J gene TRBJ1-6; unclear D gene. CDR1 and CDR2 (germline): SNHLY, FYNNEI. There are 12 residues in the CDR3. Trimming pared 1 base from V and 13 bases from J, leaving 8 bases between. The CDR3 bases are TGTGCCAGCAGTGAAGATCAGGCTCCCCTCCACTTT. This encodes CASSEDQAPLHF. The complete variable domain, with remaining parts taken from reference TRBV2 and TRBJ1-6, reads EPEVTQTPSHQVTQMGQEVILRCVPISNHLYFYWYRQILGQKVEFLVSFYNNEISEKSEIFDDQFSVERPDGSNFTLKIRSTKLEDSAMYFCASSEDQAPLHFGNGTRLTVT.

The chain employs TRBV7-2 and TRBJ1-5; 8 nucleotides line up with TRBD1. Germline V lookup: CDR1 SGHTA, CDR2 FQGNSA. This CDR3 has 15 amino acids. V dropped 4 bases and J dropped 2; count of bases not matched to a gene: 4. CDR3 region: CASSSQGAGNQPQHF. Here the CDR3 DNA reads TGTGCCAGCAGCTCCCAGGGGGCGGGCAATCAGCCCCAGCATTTT.